These T cell receptor beta chains were read from a single sample in a study of cytomegalovirus exposure and HLA in healthy donors. Assay used: immunoSEQ multiplex PCR; TCRdb lists only in-frame clones, some missing. The repertoire holds 90,000 to 100,000 clones, with roughly 69% as singletons. Sequenced: PBMCs. Every receptor here comes from a man in his forties or fifties in good health and CMV-seronegative. Each CDR3 is given with its conserved first and last residue. Each record gives: clone size, J gene, D gene, V gene, CDR3 DNA, CDR3 protein. A D gene is named only where the DNA matches it firmly. Some rows have no size entry. The others give once, few or many, or a class for an expanded clone.

few	TRBJ1-1	TRBD1	TRBV5-1	TGCGCCAGCAGCTTGCAGGGGGACACTGAAGCTTTCTTT	CASSLQGDTEAFF
-	TRBJ1-5	-	TRBV28	TGTGCCAGCGGTCGACAGATTAATCAGCCCCAGCATTTT	CASGRQINQPQHF
-	TRBJ2-5	TRBD1	TRBV5-1	TGCGCCAGCAGCGCCCTCAGGGGGGAGACCCAGTACTTC	CASSALRGETQYF
-	TRBJ2-1	-	TRBV13	TGTGCCAGCAGCCGTACTACCTACAATGAGCAGTTCTTC	CASSRTTYNEQFF
-	TRBJ2-5	-	TRBV9	TGTGCCAGCAGCGTCGCACCAGGTTGGGAGACCCAGTACTTC	CASSVAPGWETQYF
-	TRBJ1-3	-	TRBV4-2	TGTGCCAGCAGCCAAGAACAGGTCTCTGGAAACACCATATATTTT	CASSQEQVSGNTIYF
-	TRBJ1-4	TRBD1	TRBV4-1	TGCGCCAGCAGCCAAGATCGGACAGGGGATGAAAAACTGTTTTTT	CASSQDRTGDEKLFF
-	TRBJ2-5	TRBD2	TRBV30	TGTGCCTGGAGTGTGGCGGGAGGGGAGACCCAGTACTTC	CAWSVAGGETQYF
once	TRBJ1-2	-	TRBV9	TGTGCCAGCAGCGTAGGATTGGGCCGCTACACCTTC	CASSVGLGRYTF
-	TRBJ2-2	TRBD2	TRBV4-1	TGCGCCAGCAGCCAATCGTTTCTAGCGGGAGGTGTCACCGGGGAGCTGTTTTTT	CASSQSFLAGGVTGELFF
-	TRBJ1-1	-	TRBV5-1	TGCGCCAGCAGCTTCCAGGGGACGGGGACTGAAGCTTTCTTT	CASSFQGTGTEAFF
-	TRBJ2-7	-	TRBV13	TGTGCCAGCAACATGCAGGGATACGAGCAGTACTTC	CASNMQGYEQYF
-	TRBJ1-4	TRBD1	TRBV28	TGTGCCAGCAGGCGGACAGGAGGGGATGAAAAACTGTTTTTT	CASRRTGGDEKLFF
-	TRBJ1-6	TRBD1	TRBV6-6	TGTGCCAGCAGTTACGGGGAAGGGGGCAGGTCACCCCTCCACTTT	CASSYGEGGRSPLHF
-	TRBJ2-5	-	TRBV5-1	TGCGCCAGCAGCCGGAGACTTCGGGAGACCCAGTACTTC	CASSRRLRETQYF
-	TRBJ1-3	-	TRBV5-6	TGTGCCAGCAGCTTCTTGGAGGACTCCTCTGGAAACACCATATATTTT	CASSFLEDSSGNTIYF
-	TRBJ2-5	-	TRBV29-1	TGCAGCGTGACAGCCCAGAGGGAGACCCAGTACTTC	CSVTAQRETQYF
-	TRBJ1-2	TRBD1	TRBV9	TGTGCCAGCAGCGTTGAGACAGGGGACGGCTACACCTTC	CASSVETGDGYTF
-	TRBJ2-5	-	TRBV7-6	TGTGCCAGCAGCCTAAGGGGAGAGACCCAGTACTTC	CASSLRGETQYF
few	TRBJ2-5	-	TRBV5-1	TGCGCCAGCAGAGATGGGGCCCAAGAGACCCAGTACTTC	CASRDGAQETQYF
-	TRBJ1-1	-	TRBV2	TGTGCTGCCCGCGGTGCTTTCTTT	CAARGAFF
-	TRBJ2-7	-	TRBV25-1	TGTGCCAGCAGTGAATCCCAGGTAGACGAGCAGTACTTC	CASSESQVDEQYF
few	TRBJ2-1	-	TRBV19	TGTGCCAGTAGCCCACAGTCGGCGCTCGGGAATGGGCAGTTCTTC	CASSPQSALGNGQFF
-	TRBJ2-7	TRBD1	TRBV7-9	TGTGCCAGCAGCTCACGGGACAGGGGAGGTGAGCAGTACTTC	CASSSRDRGGEQYF
-	TRBJ2-5	TRBD2	TRBV6-5	TGTGCCAGCAGTTACGGCGGGAGGGTCTCAGAGACCCAGTACTTC	CASSYGGRVSETQYF
-	TRBJ2-1	-	TRBV7-2	TGTGCCAGCAGCTTATCGCGGGGTGAGCAGTTCTTC	CASSLSRGEQFF
-	TRBJ2-3	TRBD1	TRBV7-9	TGTGCCAGCAGCCCTCAGGGGGTGGGCACAGATACGCAGTATTTT	CASSPQGVGTDTQYF
-	TRBJ2-5	TRBD2	TRBV7-2	TGTGCCAGCAGCATCGGACTAGGAGAGACCCAGTACTTC	CASSIGLGETQYF
-	TRBJ2-2	-	TRBV28	TGTGCCAGCAGTTTTATCTGGGTCGCGGAGGCCGGGGAGCTGTTTTTT	CASSFIWVAEAGELFF
-	TRBJ1-2	TRBD1	TRBV7-3	TGTGCCAGCAGCTCTAATGCACAGGGGCGCGATGGCTACACCTTC	CASSSNAQGRDGYTF
-	TRBJ1-5	TRBD1	TRBV5-5	TGTGCCAGCAGGGACACAGGGGTCGGCAATCAGCCCCAGCATTTT	CASRDTGVGNQPQHF
-	TRBJ2-3	TRBD2	TRBV7-9	TGTGCCAGCAGCTTAGTCCTAGCGGAGACAGATACGCAGTATTTT	CASSLVLAETDTQYF
-	TRBJ2-1	-	TRBV5-1	TGCGCCAGCAGCTTGGACAGCTACAATGAGCAGTTCTTC	CASSLDSYNEQFF
-	TRBJ2-7	TRBD1	TRBV7-2	TGTGCCAGCAGCACCCGGACAGGACCACGGACCGAGCAGCACTTC	CASSTRTGPRTEQHF
-	TRBJ2-3	TRBD1	TRBV18	TGTGCCAGCTCACCAGGGACAGGGCGAGATACGCAGTATTTT	CASSPGTGRDTQYF
-	TRBJ1-5	-	TRBV18	TGTGCCAGCTCACCTCTCCTTAATCAGCCCCAGCATTTT	CASSPLLNQPQHF
-	TRBJ1-4	-	TRBV5-1	TGCGCCAGCAGCTTGGTCGGGAACGGGGAAAAACTGTTTTTT	CASSLVGNGEKLFF
few	TRBJ2-2	TRBD2	TRBV10-3	TGTGCCATCAGTGACCCACTAGCGGGGGTCACCGGGGAGCTGTTTTTT	CAISDPLAGVTGELFF
-	TRBJ1-1	-	TRBV5-1	TGCGCCAGCAGCTTGAATCGGGATGGCGACACTGAAGCTTTCTTT	CASSLNRDGDTEAFF
-	TRBJ2-2	TRBD1	TRBV6-5	TGTGCCAGCAGTTACTCGTTTACAGGGGGCACCGGGGAGCTGTTTTTT	CASSYSFTGGTGELFF
-	TRBJ1-2	TRBD1	TRBV28	TGTGCCAGCAGTTTAGAGGGGGCATTTGGCTACACCTTC	CASSLEGAFGYTF
once	TRBJ1-6	-	TRBV6-1	TGTGCCAGCAGTGACAGGGGAAGGAATTCACCCCTCCACTTT	CASSDRGRNSPLHF
once	TRBJ1-1	TRBD1	TRBV11-2	TGTGCCAGCAGCCCAGGGACAGGGGGCGAGAGGGACACTGAAGCTTTCTTT	CASSPGTGGERDTEAFF
once	TRBJ1-5	-	TRBV19	TGTGCCAGTAGTTCCGGGACGGGGGACAATCAGCCCCAGCATTTT	CASSSGTGDNQPQHF
-	TRBJ2-5	TRBD2	TRBV5-1	TGCGCCAGCAGCTTGGGCGTAGCGGGGGGGCAAGAGACCCAGTACTTC	CASSLGVAGGQETQYF
-	TRBJ2-7	TRBD1	TRBV11-2	TGTGCCAGCAGCTCCGGGACAGGAAATACCTACGAGCAGTACTTC	CASSSGTGNTYEQYF
-	TRBJ1-2	-	TRBV6-1	TGTGCCAGCAGTGAAGGGCGGGACGGAGGCCCCTATGGCTACACCTTC	CASSEGRDGGPYGYTF
-	TRBJ2-7	TRBD2	TRBV5-1	TGCGCCAGCAGCTTGAGCGGGGGGCACTCCTACGAGCAGTACTTC	CASSLSGGHSYEQYF
-	TRBJ2-3	TRBD1	TRBV11-2	TGTGCCAGCAGCTGGCCGACAGGGACAACGCAGTATTTT	CASSWPTGTTQYF
-	TRBJ2-3	-	TRBV14	TGTGCCAGCAGCCAAGTCCGACAGGCTTTGATAGATACGCAGTATTTT	CASSQVRQALIDTQYF
once	TRBJ1-1	TRBD1	TRBV6-1	TGTGCCAGCAGTGATTGGTCAGGGGGGAACACTGAAGCTTTCTTT	CASSDWSGGNTEAFF
-	TRBJ2-3	-	TRBV6-5	TGTGCCAGCAGTGCGACTACTAGCACAGATACGCAGTATTTT	CASSATTSTDTQYF
few	TRBJ1-1	-	TRBV9	TGTGCCAGCAGCGTAGGGACACGAACGAACACTGAAGCTTTCTTT	CASSVGTRTNTEAFF
-	TRBJ2-7	-	TRBV20-1	TGCAGTGCTAGCGGTTCGGGGGAGCAGTACTTC	CSASGSGEQYF